This TCR beta chain was captured by sequencing in a study of regulatory T cells in long-lasting Graves disease. Overall study results and limits: More public clonotypes were shared by persistent patients (around 3,000) than by new patients (approximately 1,000).

Germline assignment: CDR1 SQVTM and CDR2 ANQGSEA. V shed 5 bases and J shed 6 bases, with 14 bases lying between them. The CDR3 is 13 residues long. Time point noted: newly diagnosed GD, antithyroid drugs for less than 3 months. The TCR library was prepared using RNA isolated from PBMCs. Arm-PCR of CDR3 regions and iRepertoire HTBI primers were used to build TCR beta libraries. TCRdb analysed the multiplex PCR reads with MiXCR anew, one entry per CDR3 protein. Among about 300,000 distinct CDR3 sequences, 18% were seen once, and the ten largest hold roughly 40%. This clonotype was seen ten or more times. What it recognizes is unknown.

Sequences were derived from peripheral blood mononuclear cells (PBMCs), sampled at new diagnosis, from a patient treated with antithyroid drugs. This TCR derives from a female donor with Graves disease. The gene calls are TRBV29-1 and TRBJ1-5; no definite D call. Here the CDR3 reads CSVLGSAGQPQHF. The CDR3 bases are TGCAGCGTTCTCGGGTCAGCAGGTCAGCCCCAGCATTTT.